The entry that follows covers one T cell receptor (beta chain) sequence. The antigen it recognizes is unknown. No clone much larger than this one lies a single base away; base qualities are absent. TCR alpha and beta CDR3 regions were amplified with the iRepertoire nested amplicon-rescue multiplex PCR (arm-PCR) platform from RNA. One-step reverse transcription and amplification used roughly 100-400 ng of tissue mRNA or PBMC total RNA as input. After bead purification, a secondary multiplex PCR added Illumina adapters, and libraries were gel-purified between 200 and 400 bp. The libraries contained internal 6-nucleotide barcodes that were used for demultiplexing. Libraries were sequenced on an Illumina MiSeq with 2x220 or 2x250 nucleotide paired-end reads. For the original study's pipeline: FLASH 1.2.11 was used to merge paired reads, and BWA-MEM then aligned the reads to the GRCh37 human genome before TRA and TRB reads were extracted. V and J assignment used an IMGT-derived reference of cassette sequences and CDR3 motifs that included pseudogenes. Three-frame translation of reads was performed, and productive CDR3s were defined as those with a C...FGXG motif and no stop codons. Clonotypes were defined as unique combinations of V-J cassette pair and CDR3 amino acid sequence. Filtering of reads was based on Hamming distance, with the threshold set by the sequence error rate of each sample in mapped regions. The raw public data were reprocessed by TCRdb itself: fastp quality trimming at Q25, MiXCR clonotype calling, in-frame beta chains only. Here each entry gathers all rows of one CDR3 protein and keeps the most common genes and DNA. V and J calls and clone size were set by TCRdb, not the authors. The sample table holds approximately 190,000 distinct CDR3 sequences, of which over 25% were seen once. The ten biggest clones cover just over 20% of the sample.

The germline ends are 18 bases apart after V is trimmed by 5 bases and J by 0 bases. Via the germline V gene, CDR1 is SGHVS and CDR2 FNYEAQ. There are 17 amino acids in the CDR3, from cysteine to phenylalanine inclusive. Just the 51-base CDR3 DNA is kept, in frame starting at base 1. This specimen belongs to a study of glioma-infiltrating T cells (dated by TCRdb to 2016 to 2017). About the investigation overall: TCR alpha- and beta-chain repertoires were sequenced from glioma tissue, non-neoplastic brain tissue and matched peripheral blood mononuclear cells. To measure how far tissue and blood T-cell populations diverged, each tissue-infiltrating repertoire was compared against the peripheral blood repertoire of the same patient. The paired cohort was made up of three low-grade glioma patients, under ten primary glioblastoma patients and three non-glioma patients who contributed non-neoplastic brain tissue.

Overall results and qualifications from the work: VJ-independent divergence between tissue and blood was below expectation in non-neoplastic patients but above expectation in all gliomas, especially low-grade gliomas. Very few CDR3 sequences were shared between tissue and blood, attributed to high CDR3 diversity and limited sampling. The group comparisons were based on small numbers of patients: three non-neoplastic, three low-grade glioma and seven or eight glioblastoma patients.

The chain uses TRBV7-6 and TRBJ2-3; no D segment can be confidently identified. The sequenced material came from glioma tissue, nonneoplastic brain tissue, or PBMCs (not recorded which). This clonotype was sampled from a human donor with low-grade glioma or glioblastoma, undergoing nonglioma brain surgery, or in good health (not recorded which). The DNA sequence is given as TGTGCCAGCAGCCGCCCTCCGGTGGGGTCTAGCACAGATACGCAGTATTTT. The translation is CASSRPPVGSSTDTQYF.